This TCR beta chain was recovered during a study of T cell responses to AZD1222 COVID-19 vaccine. Overall study findings and caveats: The peak T cell response came first, and repertoires were sampled only after it. A mostly white British donor set with more females was recruited, and clonal diversity was possibly underestimated. Nearly half of spike-specific TCRs reportedly target unmutated variant regions.

As for this clone: Its matching antigen is unknown.

With 1 base removed from V and 4 bases from J, the gap between germline ends came to 10 bases. Germline CDR1 is SGHTA and CDR2 is FQGNSA. This CDR3 contains 15 residues. The data were produced by immunoSEQ multiplex PCR, yet TCRdb's version contains in-frame clones alone and is incomplete. Among 75,000 to 90,000 clones listed, roughly 85% were seen once. This sequence originates from an adult who received the AZD1222 COVID-19 vaccine. Here the sequenced sample was peripheral blood, taken 28 days after the second AZD1222 dose. The chain joins TRBV7-2 to TRBJ2-2; D perhaps matches TRBD1 (5 bases). This CDR3 is CASSLVVGRTGELFF. CDR3 sequence (DNA): TGTGCCAGCAGCTTAGTAGTGGGGCGCACCGGGGAGCTGTTTTTT.